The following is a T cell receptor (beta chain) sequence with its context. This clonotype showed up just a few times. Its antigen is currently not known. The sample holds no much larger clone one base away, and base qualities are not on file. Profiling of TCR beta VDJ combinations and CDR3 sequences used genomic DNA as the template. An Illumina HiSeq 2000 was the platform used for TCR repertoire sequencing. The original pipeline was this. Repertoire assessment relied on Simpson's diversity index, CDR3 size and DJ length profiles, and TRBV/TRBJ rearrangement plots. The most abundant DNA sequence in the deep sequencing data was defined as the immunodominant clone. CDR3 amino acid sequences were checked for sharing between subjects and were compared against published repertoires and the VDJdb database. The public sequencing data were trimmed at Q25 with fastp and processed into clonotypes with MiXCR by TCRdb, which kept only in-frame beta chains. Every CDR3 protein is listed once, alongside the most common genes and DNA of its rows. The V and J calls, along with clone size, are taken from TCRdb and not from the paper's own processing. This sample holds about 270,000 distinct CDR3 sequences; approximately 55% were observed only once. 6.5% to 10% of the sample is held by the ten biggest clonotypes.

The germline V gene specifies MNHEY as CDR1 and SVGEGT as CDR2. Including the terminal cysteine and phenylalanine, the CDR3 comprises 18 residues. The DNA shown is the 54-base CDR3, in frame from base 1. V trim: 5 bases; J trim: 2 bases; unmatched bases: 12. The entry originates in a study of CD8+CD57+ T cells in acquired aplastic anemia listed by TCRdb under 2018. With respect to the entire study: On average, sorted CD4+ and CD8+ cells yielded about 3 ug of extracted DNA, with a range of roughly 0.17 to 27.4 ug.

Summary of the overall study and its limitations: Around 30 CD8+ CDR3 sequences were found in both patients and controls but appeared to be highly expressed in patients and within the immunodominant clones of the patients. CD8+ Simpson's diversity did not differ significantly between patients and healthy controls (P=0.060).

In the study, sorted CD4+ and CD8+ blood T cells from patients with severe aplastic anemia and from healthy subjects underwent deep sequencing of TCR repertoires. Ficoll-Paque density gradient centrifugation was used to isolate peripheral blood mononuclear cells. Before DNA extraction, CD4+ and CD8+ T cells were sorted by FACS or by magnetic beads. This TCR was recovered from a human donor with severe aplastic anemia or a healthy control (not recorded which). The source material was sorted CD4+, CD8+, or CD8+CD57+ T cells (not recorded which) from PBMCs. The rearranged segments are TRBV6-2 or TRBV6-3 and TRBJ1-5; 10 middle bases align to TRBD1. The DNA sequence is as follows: TGTGCCAGCAGTAACCGGGACAGGGGCTTTTTTGGCAATCAGCCCCAGCATTTT. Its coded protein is CASSNRDRGFFGNQPQHF.